These 30 T cell receptor beta chains were all obtained from the same sample, sequenced in a study of blood T cells in healthy people across ages. Together with a sample-barcoded 5' primer, a J-beta primer mix was included in a second PCR lasting 7 to 11 cycles. From the 5' RACE reads, TCRdb called clonotypes with MiXCR, one entry per CDR3 protein. The sample lists around 1,000,000 distinct CDR3 sequences; about 23% were seen once. These data were also filed under a second study, of T cells of mothers and their children.

Sequencing was carried out using blood. These TCRs come from a girl aged 2-9 years in good health.

This clonotype has a handful of counts. The chain recombines TRBV7-2 with TRBJ1-4; 8 positions agree with TRBD1. The V gene's germline CDR1 is SGHTA and CDR2 FQGNSA. After removal of 3 bases from V and 10 bases from J, the junction contained 10 bases not matched to a gene. The CDR3 runs to 15 residues. CDR3 in DNA: TGTGCCAGCAGCTTTAAGACAGGGGACGTTGGAAAACTGTTTTTT. Protein product: CASSFKTGDVGKLFF. The entire variable domain, with the rest obtained from reference TRBV7-2 and TRBJ1-4, is as follows: GAGVSQSPSNKVTEKGKDVELRCDPISGHTALYWYRQSLGQGLEFLIYFQGNSAPDKSGLPSDRFSAERTGGSVSTLTIQRTQQEDSAVYLCASSFKTGDVGKLFFGSGTQLSVL.

This clonotype was detected a few times. The chain carries TRBV7-8 and TRBJ2-5; D remains ambiguous. Matching the DNA end better, TRBJ2-7 makes the J call doubtful. The CDR3 contains 15 residues. Per germline, CDR1 SGHVS and CDR2 FQNEAQ. The CDR3 spells CASSLGFGVSYEQYF. DNA for the CDR3: TGTGCCAGCAGCTTAGGATTTGGGGTCTCCTACGAGCAGTACTTC.

This clonotype was counted between two and nine times. The gene calls are TRBV6-5 and TRBJ1-1, with D uncertain. The CDR3 consists of 13 residues. Trimming pared 2 bases from V and 11 bases from J, leaving 15 bases between. The germline V gene has CDR1 MNHEY and CDR2 SVGAGI. The DNA for the CDR3 is TGTGCCAGCAGTTACGTCGGGGAAGGTCAGGCTTTCTTT. Its protein product is CASSYVGEGQAFF.

There are many counts of this clonotype. The chain links TRBV27 to TRBJ2-1; possible D gene TRBD2, 5 bases. Germline loops: CDR1 MNHEY, CDR2 SMNVEV (reference sequence). Trimming pared 7 bases from V and 4 bases from J, leaving 14 bases between. The CDR3 is 14 amino acids. CDR3 bases: TGTGCCAGCAACACGGGGTCTGGATACAATGAGCAGTTCTTC. Amino acid sequence: CASNTGSGYNEQFF.

The V and J genes are TRBV7-3 and TRBJ1-1; 9 nucleotides align to TRBD1. V was clipped by 4 bases and J by 5 bases; unmatched bases: 17. Germline V gene sequence: CDR1 SGHTA, CDR2 FQGTGA. The CDR3 is 18 amino acids. The CDR3 is CASSSTDQDRGRRTEAFF. CDR3 DNA: TGTGCCAGCAGCTCGACGGACCAGGACAGGGGCCGAAGGACTGAAGCTTTCTTT.

In its sample, this clonotype was seen a few times. The DNA is omitted, as the CDR3 cannot be located on it reliably, and the CDR3 follows TCRdb's listing. V usage is TRBV18 and J usage is TRBJ2-2. The CDR3 region is 14 residues in length, termini included. Germline CDR1 and CDR2: KGHSH and LQKENI. This chain's CDR3 is CASSPPGEPGSCFF.

This clonotype was counted between two and nine times. The chain carries TRBV24-1 and TRBJ2-5; 7 positions match TRBD2. This CDR3 has 16 residues. In germline, CDR1 is KGHDR, CDR2 SFDVKD. V gave up 1 base and J gave up 5 bases; unmatched junction bases: 9. The CDR3 nucleotides read TGTGCCACCAGTGATTTCAATGCTAGCGGAAGGGAGACCCAGTACTTC. This gives the protein CATSDFNASGRETQYF.

This chain uses TRBV28 with TRBJ1-6; 7 bases agree with TRBD1. The CDR3 totals 15 residues. After removal of 9 bases from V and 7 bases from J, the junction contained 12 bases not matched to a gene. Germline V CDR1 and CDR2: MDHEN, SYDVKM. CDR3 nucleotide sequence: TGTGCCAGTCGTCCTCCAGGGGGGGAAAATTCACCCCTCCACTTT. Residues: CASRPPGGENSPLHF.

The rearrangement joins TRBV20-1 to TRBJ1-5; 7 bases match TRBD1. CDR3 size: 16 residues. CDR1 DFQATT and CDR2 SNEGSKA come from the germline V gene (reference sequence). V was clipped by 5 bases and J by 2 bases; unmatched bases: 12. The chain's CDR3 is CSALTAGGFGNQPQHF. As DNA, the CDR3 is TGCAGTGCTCTGACGGCAGGGGGTTTTGGCAATCAGCCCCAGCATTTT.

The chain employs TRBV19 and TRBJ2-7, with D perhaps matching TRBD1 (6 bases). Germline CDR1 LNHDA, CDR2 SQIVND (reference sequence). The germline V and J ends were trimmed by 6 bases and 2 bases, with 32 bases remaining between them. The CDR3 covers 20 residues. The CDR3 DNA sequence: TGTGCCAGTAGCAATACCTTAGGACTTCCGACGACAGGCGAAACCTACGAGCAGTACTTC. Translation gives CASSNTLGLPTTGETYEQYF.

In this sample, this clonotype turned up a few times. The DNA for the CDR3 is TGTGCCAGCGGAACCACAGGGTTAACTGAAGCTTTCTTT. Its protein product is CASGTTGLTEAFF. The J gene is TRBJ1-1, the V gene TRBV6-5; D may be TRBD1 (6 bases). This CDR3 spans 13 amino acids. The V gene's germline CDR1 is MNHEY and CDR2 SVGAGI. V dropped 8 bases and J dropped 5 bases, with 15 bases sitting between them.

The V gene is TRBV12-3 or TRBV12-4, the J gene TRBJ2-7; 7 nucleotides line up with TRBD1. This CDR3 has 14 residues. V shed 5 bases and J 5 bases; nucleotides not matched to a gene: 9. CDR3 DNA sequence: TGTGCCAGCAGTCCCACGCCGGGACAGCACGAGCAGTACTTC. It encodes CASSPTPGQHEQYF.

Turning to this clonotype: A read error may produce the germline difference seen at one junction end. The gene calls are TRBV7-9 and TRBJ2-5; 10 nucleotides agree with TRBD1. The end of the DNA is better explained by TRBJ2-1, so the J call may be wrong. This CDR3 is 15 amino acids long. Per the germline V gene, CDR1 is SEHNR and CDR2 is FQNEAQ (reference sequence). CDR3 residues: CASSFGQGGIVEQFF. CDR3 bases: TGCGCCAGCAGCTTCGGACAGGGGGGGATTGTTGAGCAGTTCTTC.

In regard to this clonotype: One end of the junction is discordant with germline, which a read error may explain. J is TRBJ2-1 and V is TRBV7-7, with 11 positions matching TRBD2. Germline CDR1 is SSHAT and CDR2 is FNYEAQ (reference sequence). CDR3 length: 16 residues. The CDR3 region has the DNA TGTGCTAGCAGCGAGAGACTAGCGGGGCCTTACAATGAGCAGTTCTTC. This gives the protein CASSERLAGPYNEQFF.

The table lists this clonotype with a few counts. The J gene is TRBJ1-5, the V gene TRBV28; a weak D match, TRBD1 (5 bases). This CDR3 contains 16 residues. CDR1 is MDHEN and CDR2 is SYDVKM in the germline V gene. V was trimmed by 2 bases and J by 7 bases, leaving 18 bases between them. Here the CDR3 reads CASSLSFPGQGQPQHF. CDR3 bases: TGTGCCAGCAGTTTAAGTTTTCCGGGGCAAGGCCAGCCCCAGCATTTT.

A note on this clonotype: The conserved phenylalanine or tryptophan is not found at the CDR3 terminus, so this likely reflects a read error. V and J are TRBV9 and TRBJ2-5, with D perhaps given as TRBD1 or TRBD2 (5 bases each). The J call may be wrong; the DNA end is better matched by TRBJ2-7. Germline CDR1 SGDLS, CDR2 YYNGEE. The CDR3 runs to 16 residues. CDR3 loop: CASSVGGYGASYEQYL. DNA for the CDR3: TGTGCCAGCAGCGTAGGAGGGTATGGGGCCTCCTACGAGCAGTACCTC.

This sequence joins TRBV11-2 and TRBJ2-7; D not resolved. Germline CDR1 is SGHAT and CDR2 is FQNNGV. V lost 3 bases to trimming and J lost 2 bases, with 14 bases between them. The CDR3 consists of 15 residues. CDR3 bases: TGTGCCAGCAGCTTCAGTAGCTACGGGCCCTACGAGCAGTACTTC. Translation: CASSFSSYGPYEQYF. Full variable domain (remainder filled in from reference TRBV11-2 and TRBJ2-7): EAGVAQSPRYKIIEKRQSVAFWCNPISGHATLYWYQQILGQGPKLLIQFQNNGVVDDSQLPKDRFSAERLKGVDSTLKIQPAKLEDSAVYLCASSFSSYGPYEQYFGPGTRLTVT.

The chain uses TRBV20-1 and TRBJ2-5; D is undetermined. The germline V gene has CDR1 DFQATT and CDR2 SNEGSKA (reference sequence). The CDR3 contains 14 residues. The V gene lost 3 bases and the J gene lost 1 base, with 12 bases spanning the gap. Here the CDR3 reads CSASHRRTQETQYF. The CDR3 DNA reads TGCAGTGCTAGCCATAGACGGACCCAAGAGACCCAGTACTTC.

This chain connects TRBV11-3 to TRBJ2-1, with a weak D call TRBD2 (7 bases). The CDR3 is 18 residues long. Germline V gene data show CDR1 as SGHNT and CDR2 as YENEEA. The V end was cut by 5 bases, the J end by 3 bases, with 23 bases between. Here the CDR3 reads CASSQGLLAGEIYNEQFF. The CDR3 region has the DNA TGTGCCAGCAGCCAGGGGTTACTGGCGGGAGAAATCTACAATGAGCAGTTCTTC.

The rearrangement joins TRBV20-1 to TRBJ2-1, with 9 bases fitting TRBD2. The CDR3 length is 14 residues. The J segment lost 6 bases and the V segment lost 3 bases, leaving 6 bases of the junction unmatched. Germline-derived CDR1 and CDR2 are DFQATT and SNEGSKA (reference sequence). In nucleotides, the CDR3 is TGCAGTGCTAGTCGCGCGGGAGGGCCCAATGAGCAGTTCTTC. This gives the protein CSASRAGGPNEQFF.

This clonotype was counted between two and nine times. The junction and the germline gene differ at one end; a read error may be behind it. The chain joins TRBV14 to TRBJ1-4; D unresolved. Germline loops: CDR1 SGHDN, CDR2 FVKESK. The CDR3 is made up of 11 amino acids. CDR3 nucleotides: TGTGCCAGCAGTGACGGTGAAAAACAGTTTTTT. Residues: CASSDGEKQFF.

The rearrangement uses TRBV9 and TRBJ2-7; D gene uncertain. V lost 4 bases and J 7 bases, leaving 6 bases between the germline ends. The CDR3 covers 10 residues. CDR1 and CDR2 from the germline V gene are SGDLS and YYNGEE. The CDR3 nucleotides read TGTGCCAGCAGCATGCAAGAGCAGTACTTC. It translates to CASSMQEQYF.

This clonotype occurred a few times. The chain has TRBV11-3 and TRBJ1-1, with D hard to call. Trimming took off 5 bases at V and 1 base at J, with 11 bases between the two ends. This CDR3 is built from 14 residues. In germline, CDR1 is SGHNT, CDR2 YENEEA. CDR3 in amino acids: CASSPHNGNTEAFF. As DNA, the CDR3 is TGTGCCAGCAGCCCCCACAATGGGAACACTGAAGCTTTCTTT.

The J gene is TRBJ1-1, the V gene TRBV6-5; tentative D call: TRBD1 (6 bases). This CDR3 spans 12 amino acids. Between the trimmed V and J ends, which lost 2 bases and 8 bases, there was a span of 9 bases. Germline CDR1 is MNHEY and CDR2 is SVGAGI. CDR3 region: CASSYTGQEAFF. The CDR3 nucleotides read TGTGCCAGCAGTTACACCGGACAGGAAGCTTTCTTT.

This clonotype was seen more than once but under ten times. V usage is TRBV29-1 and J usage is TRBJ2-1; a possible D gene is TRBD2 (5 bases). V was pared by 5 bases and J by 7 bases, with 9 bases between. Germline lookup yields CDR1 SQVTM and CDR2 ANQGSEA. The CDR3 has 11 residues. In DNA, the CDR3 is TGCAGCGTTTATACGGGGAATGAGCAGTTCTTC. The encoded protein is CSVYTGNEQFF.

This clonotype was counted only a few times. This chain links TRBV4-2 with TRBJ1-6, with D maybe TRBD1 (5 bases). Germline CDR1 LGHNA, CDR2 YNFKEQ. There are 14 residues in the CDR3. V gave up 6 bases and J gave up 11 bases, with 17 bases separating them. This CDR3 reads CASRKGPLGAPLHF. The DNA for the CDR3 is TGTGCCAGCAGAAAGGGACCCCTCGGGGCACCCCTCCACTTT.

This clonotype appeared once. The chain couples TRBV4-3 to TRBJ2-5, with D perhaps matching TRBD1 (6 bases). Germline assignment: CDR1 LGHNA and CDR2 YSLEER. V lost 0 bases to trimming and J lost 1 base, with 9 bases between them. This CDR3 is built from 15 residues. The CDR3 loop reads CASSQDQGPQETQYF. The CDR3, as DNA: TGCGCCAGCAGCCAAGATCAGGGGCCCCAAGAGACCCAGTACTTC.

The J gene is TRBJ2-3, the V gene TRBV6-7; D gene ambiguous. TRBV6-7 is an open reading frame, and its role is uncertain. The germline V and J ends were trimmed by 0 bases and 7 bases, with 5 bases remaining between them. This CDR3 spans 12 amino acids. The CDR3 sequence is CASSYSRYTQYF. The CDR3 DNA reads TGTGCCAGCAGTTACTCTCGGTATACGCAGTATTTT.

A single count supports this clonotype. One end of the junction does not line up with germline, which may come from a read error. The chain links TRBV6-5 to TRBJ2-7, with 8 nucleotides matching TRBD2. Germline CDR1 reads MNHEY; CDR2 reads SVGAGI. The CDR3 is 16 residues long. CDR3 in amino acids: CASSYSNVAGGYEQYF. The CDR3 DNA reads as TGCGCCAGCAGTTACTCGAATGTGGCGGGGGGCTACGAGCAGTACTTC.

V is TRBV3-1 and J is TRBJ2-3; the match to TRBD2 covers 10 bases. Trimming removed 5 bases from V and 4 bases from J; junction bases left unmatched: 6. This CDR3 is built from 15 residues. Per germline, CDR1 LGHDT and CDR2 YNNKEL (reference sequence). The CDR3 coding sequence is TGTGCCAGCAGCTTCACTAGCGGGGCCGCAGATACGCAGTATTTT. It specifies CASSFTSGAADTQYF.